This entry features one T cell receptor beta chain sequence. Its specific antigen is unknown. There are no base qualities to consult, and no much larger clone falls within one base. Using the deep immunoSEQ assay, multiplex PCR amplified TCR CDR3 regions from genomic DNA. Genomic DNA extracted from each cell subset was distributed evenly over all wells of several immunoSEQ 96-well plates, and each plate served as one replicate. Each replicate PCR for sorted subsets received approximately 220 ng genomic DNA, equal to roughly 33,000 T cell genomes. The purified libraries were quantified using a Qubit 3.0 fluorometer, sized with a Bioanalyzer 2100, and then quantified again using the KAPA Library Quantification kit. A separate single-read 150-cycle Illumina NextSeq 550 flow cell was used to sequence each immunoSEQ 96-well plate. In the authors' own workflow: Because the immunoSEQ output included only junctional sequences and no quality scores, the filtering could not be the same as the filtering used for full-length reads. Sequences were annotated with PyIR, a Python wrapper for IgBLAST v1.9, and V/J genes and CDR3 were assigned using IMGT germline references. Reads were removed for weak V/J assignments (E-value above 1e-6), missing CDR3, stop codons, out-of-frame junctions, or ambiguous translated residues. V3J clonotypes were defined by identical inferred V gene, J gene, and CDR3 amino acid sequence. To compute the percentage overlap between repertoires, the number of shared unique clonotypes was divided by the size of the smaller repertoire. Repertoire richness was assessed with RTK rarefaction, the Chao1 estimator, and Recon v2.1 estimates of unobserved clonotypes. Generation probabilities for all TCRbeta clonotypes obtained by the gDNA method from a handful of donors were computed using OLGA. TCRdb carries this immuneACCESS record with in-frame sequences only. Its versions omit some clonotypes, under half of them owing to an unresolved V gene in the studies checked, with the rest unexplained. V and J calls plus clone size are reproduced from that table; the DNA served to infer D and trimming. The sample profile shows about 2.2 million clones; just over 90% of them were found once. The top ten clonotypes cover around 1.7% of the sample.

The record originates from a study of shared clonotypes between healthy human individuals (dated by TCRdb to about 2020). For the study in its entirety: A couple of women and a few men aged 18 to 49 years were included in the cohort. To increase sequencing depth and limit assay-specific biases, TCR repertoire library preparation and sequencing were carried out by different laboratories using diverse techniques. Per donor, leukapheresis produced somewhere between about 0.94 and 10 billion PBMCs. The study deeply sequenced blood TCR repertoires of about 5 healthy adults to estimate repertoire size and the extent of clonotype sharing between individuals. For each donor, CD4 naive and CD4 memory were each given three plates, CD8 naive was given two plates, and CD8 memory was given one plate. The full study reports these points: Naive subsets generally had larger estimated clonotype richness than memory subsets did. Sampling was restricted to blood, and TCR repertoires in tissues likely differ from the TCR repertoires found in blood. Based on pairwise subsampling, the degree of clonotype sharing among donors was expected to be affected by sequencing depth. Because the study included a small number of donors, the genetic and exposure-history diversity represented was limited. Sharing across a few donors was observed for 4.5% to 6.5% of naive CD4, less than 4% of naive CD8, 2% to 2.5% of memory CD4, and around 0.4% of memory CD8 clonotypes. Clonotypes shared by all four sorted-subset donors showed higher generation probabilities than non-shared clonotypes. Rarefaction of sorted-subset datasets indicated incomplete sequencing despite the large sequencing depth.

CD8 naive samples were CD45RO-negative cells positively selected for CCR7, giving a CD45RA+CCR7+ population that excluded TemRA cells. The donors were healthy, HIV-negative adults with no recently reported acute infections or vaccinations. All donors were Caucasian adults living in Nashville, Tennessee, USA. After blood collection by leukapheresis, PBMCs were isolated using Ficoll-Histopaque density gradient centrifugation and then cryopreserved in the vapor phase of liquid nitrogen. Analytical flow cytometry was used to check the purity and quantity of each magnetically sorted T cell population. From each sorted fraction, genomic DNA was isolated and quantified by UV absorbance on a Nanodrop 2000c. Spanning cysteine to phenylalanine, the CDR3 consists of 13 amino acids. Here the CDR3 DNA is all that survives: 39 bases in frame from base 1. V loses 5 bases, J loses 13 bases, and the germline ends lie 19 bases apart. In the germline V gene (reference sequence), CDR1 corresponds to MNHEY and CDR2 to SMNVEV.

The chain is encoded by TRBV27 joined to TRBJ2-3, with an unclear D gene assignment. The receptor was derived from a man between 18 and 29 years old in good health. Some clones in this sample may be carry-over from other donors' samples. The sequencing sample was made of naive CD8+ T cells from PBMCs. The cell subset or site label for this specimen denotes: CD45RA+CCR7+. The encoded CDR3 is CASSSSPRPRKYF. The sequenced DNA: TGTGCCAGCAGTAGTAGTCCCCGGCCCCGAAAGTATTTT.